Each of the 30 T cell receptor beta chains below was sequenced from the same sample in a study of T-cell reconstitution after alpha-beta-depleted transplantation in children. During its preparation, the TCRbeta library received unique molecular identifiers. TCRdb re-called the PCR reads with MiXCR, one entry per CDR3 protein. This sample carries 170,000 or so distinct CDR3 sequences, about 6.4% of them seen once, and the ten largest clones take about 3%. Specimen: PBMCs from the stem cell graft donor, collected from the stem cell graft. Receptor source: a human donor who donated a stem cell graft to a child with Wiskott-Aldrich syndrome.

In its sample, this clonotype was seen many times. The chain links TRBV19 to TRBJ2-7, with TRBD1 matching over 9 bases. The germline CDR1 and CDR2 sequences are LNHDA and SQIVND (reference sequence). The trim removed 6 bases at V and 0 bases at J, leaving 3 bases unmatched. The CDR3 is 14 residues long. The CDR3 sequence is CASSGDRASYEQYF. The CDR3 nucleotides read TGTGCCAGTAGCGGGGACAGGGCCTCCTACGAGCAGTACTTC.

This clonotype was seen many times. This sequence joins TRBV9 and TRBJ2-7; 8 bases are shared with TRBD2. Trimming took 4 bases from V and 3 from J; bases not matched to a gene: 9. Germline loops: CDR1 SGDLS, CDR2 YYNGEE. The CDR3 contains 15 residues. CDR3 region: CASSQGSGTGYEQYF. In DNA, the CDR3 is TGTGCCAGCAGCCAAGGTAGCGGGACGGGCTACGAGCAGTACTTC.

This clonotype was detected ten times or more. The rearrangement joins TRBV20-1 to TRBJ2-5; TRBD1 is a possible D gene (5 bases). This CDR3 region has 13 residues. Germline CDR1 and CDR2: DFQATT and SNEGSKA (reference sequence). V shed 5 bases and J shed 2 bases, with 12 bases lying between them. The CDR3 spells CSAGLTGQETQYF. DNA of the CDR3: TGCAGTGCTGGGCTCACAGGACAAGAGACCCAGTACTTC.

This clonotype was seen ten or more times. The chain links TRBV7-9 to TRBJ2-7; D not resolved. The CDR3 is made up of 17 amino acids. Per germline, CDR1 SEHNR and CDR2 FQNEAQ (reference sequence). Trimming removed 0 bases from V and 0 bases from J, with 15 bases in between. CDR3 loop: CASSLAPTGGGSYEQYF. The CDR3 DNA reads as TGTGCCAGCAGCTTAGCACCTACGGGCGGCGGCTCCTACGAGCAGTACTTC.

This clonotype was seen many times. The chain carries TRBV5-1 and TRBJ1-4; TRBD1 is a possible D gene (5 bases). This CDR3 is 16 amino acids long. V was clipped by 4 bases and J by 8 bases, with 21 bases between them. The germline V gene encodes CDR1 SGHRS and CDR2 YFSETQ. The CDR3 here is CASSPQGQLVGEKLFF. The CDR3 region has the DNA TGCGCCAGCAGCCCCCAAGGACAACTCGTAGGGGAAAAACTGTTTTTT.

This clonotype has at least ten counts. This chain joins TRBV4-3 and TRBJ2-1; possibly TRBD2 for D (5 bases). The V gene's germline CDR1 is LGHNA and CDR2 YSLEER. Trimming took off 0 bases at V and 4 bases at J, with 13 bases between the two ends. This CDR3 spans 16 amino acids. The CDR3 DNA reads TGCGCCAGCAGCCAAGAAGTAGCCACTAGTTACAATGAGCAGTTCTTC. Translated, it gives CASSQEVATSYNEQFF.

The V and J genes are TRBV7-2 and TRBJ2-1; 8 nucleotides match TRBD1. The V segment lost 7 bases and the J segment 5 bases; nucleotides outside the gene matches: 10. In germline, CDR1 is SGHTA, CDR2 FQGNSA. The CDR3 is made up of 15 amino acids. The CDR3 loop is CASNIKTGAHNEQFF. Here the CDR3 DNA reads TGTGCCAGCAACATTAAGACAGGGGCGCACAATGAGCAGTTCTTC.

This clonotype was observed many times. The genes are TRBV7-2 and TRBJ2-2; 8 nucleotides line up with TRBD2. The germline V gene has CDR1 SGHTA and CDR2 FQGNSA. V trimming: 3 bases; J trimming: 7 bases; junction bases outside the gene matches: 13. There are 17 residues in the CDR3. The DNA of the CDR3 is TGTGCCAGCAGCTTGGAGCTAGCGGGCAATTGGGGCGGGGAGCTGTTTTTT. Amino acid sequence: CASSLELAGNWGGELFF.

This clonotype appeared a few times. The chain links TRBV5-4 to TRBJ2-3; D unclear. The V end lost 0 bases, the J end lost 3 bases, and 8 bases lay between the germline ends. This CDR3 is 14 amino acids long. Germline values: CDR1 SGHNT, CDR2 YYREEE (reference sequence). CDR3 DNA: TGTGCCAGCAGCTTGGGAAGCGTAACAGATACGCAGTATTTT. Translation: CASSLGSVTDTQYF.

This clonotype was recorded at least ten times. The rearrangement uses TRBV5-1 and TRBJ2-7; unclear D gene. The ends were cut back, 0 bases at V and 6 bases at J, with 10 bases in the middle. Germline values: CDR1 SGHRS, CDR2 YFSETQ. This CDR3 is built from 13 residues. In DNA form, the CDR3 reads TGCGCCAGCAGCTTGGAGGCAGTCCCCGAGCAGTACTTC. Amino acids: CASSLEAVPEQYF. The entire variable domain, with the rest obtained from reference TRBV5-1 and TRBJ2-7, is as follows: KAGVTQTPRYLIKTRGQQVTLSCSPISGHRSVSWYQQTPGQGLQFLFEYFSETQRNKGNFPGRFSGRQFSNSRSEMNVSTLELGDSALYLCASSLEAVPEQYFGPGTRLTVT.

This clonotype appeared many times. The genes are TRBV27 and TRBJ2-1; tentatively, D is TRBD1 (5 bases). The CDR3 runs to 13 residues. Germline CDR1 is MNHEY and CDR2 is SMNVEV (reference sequence). Deletions cut 3 bases from V and 10 bases from J, with 13 bases between. The CDR3 DNA reads TGTGCCAGCAGTTTGACAGCGAGAAGAGAGCAGTTCTTC. It translates to CASSLTARREQFF.

This clonotype was picked up many times. This rearrangement joins TRBV12-3 or TRBV12-4 to TRBJ2-7, with no clear D. The CDR3 runs to 13 residues. Trimming stripped 6 bases from V and 3 bases from J, with 12 bases between. CDR3 loop: CASRRPASYEQYF. In DNA form, the CDR3 reads TGTGCCAGCAGGAGGCCTGCGAGCTACGAGCAGTACTTC.

This clonotype was found many times. J is TRBJ2-3 and V is TRBV12-3 or TRBV12-4, with 8 bases fitting TRBD2. The CDR3 sequence is 15 residues long. Losses at the gene ends were 6 bases for V and 0 bases for J; bases not matched to a gene: 5. CDR3 in amino acids: CASSRLAPSTDTQYF. CDR3 DNA sequence: TGTGCCAGCAGCCGACTAGCGCCAAGCACAGATACGCAGTATTTT.

Relative to its sample, this clonotype is medium-sized. The genes are TRBV28 and TRBJ1-4; D may be TRBD1 (6 bases). The CDR3 totals 16 residues. CDR1 and CDR2 (germline): MDHEN, SYDVKM. Trimming removed 8 bases at V and 3 bases at J, with 19 bases between. CDR3 loop: CASQPRSGVANEKLFF. As DNA, the CDR3 is TGTGCCAGCCAACCGAGGTCAGGGGTGGCTAATGAAAAACTGTTTTTT.

This clonotype has at least ten counts. Because it lacks the conserved phenylalanine or tryptophan at the end, this CDR3 is likely a read error. Because the CDR3's place on the DNA is in doubt, the DNA is left out and the CDR3 is given as listed by TCRdb. The CDR3 region is CASSPKEGPGSL. The chain has TRBV18 and TRBJ2-1; the table's D call, TRBD2, was not checked against the DNA. The CDR3 has 12 residues if both end residues are counted. The V gene's germline CDR1 is KGHSH and CDR2 LQKENI.

The chain couples TRBV7-2 to TRBJ2-7; 7 bases are a match to TRBD1. The junction had 11 bases not matched to a gene; V was cut back by 2 bases and J by 7 bases. This CDR3 region has 15 residues. Per the germline V gene, CDR1 is SGHTA and CDR2 is FQGNSA. This CDR3 is CASSLTLTGRGEQYF. CDR3 coding DNA: TGTGCCAGCAGCTTAACCCTGACAGGGCGAGGAGAGCAGTACTTC.

There are many counts of this clonotype. The chain recombines TRBV4-1 with TRBJ2-7, with 7 bases identical to TRBD1. V was clipped by 4 bases and J by 0 bases; unmatched bases: 12. There are 17 residues in the CDR3. The V gene's germline CDR1 is MGHRA and CDR2 YSYEKL. The CDR3 DNA sequence: TGCGCCAGCAGCCTAGATACAGGGGCCTCCTACTCCTACGAGCAGTACTTC. As protein: CASSLDTGASYSYEQYF.

The sample holds many counts of this clonotype. The chain links TRBV29-1 to TRBJ2-5; D gene ambiguous. There are 11 residues in the CDR3. V was pared by 1 base and J by 5 bases, with 5 bases between. Germline assignment: CDR1 SQVTM and CDR2 ANQGSEA. The CDR3 sequence is CSVEGAETQYF. CDR3 sequence (DNA): TGCAGCGTTGAAGGGGCCGAGACCCAGTACTTC.

This clonotype has more than one count but fewer than ten. CDR3: CAWSLTTYEQYF. For the CDR3, the DNA is TGTGCCTGGAGTCTAACAACCTACGAGCAGTACTTC. V is TRBV30 and J is TRBJ2-7; D gene ambiguous. Germline V gives CDR1 GTSNPN, CDR2 SVGIG (reference sequence). The CDR3 extends over 12 amino acids. The V and J ends lost 2 bases and 2 bases respectively, with 7 bases between them.

This clonotype has just a few counts. The chain combines TRBV5-1 with TRBJ2-7, with 9 bases aligning to TRBD2. The V and J ends lost 0 bases and 5 bases, in that order; junction bases with no gene match: 6. Germline CDR1 is SGHRS and CDR2 is YFSETQ. This CDR3 contains 15 residues. CDR3 amino acids: CASSLVIAGVDEQYF. In DNA form, the CDR3 reads TGCGCCAGCAGCTTGGTGATAGCGGGAGTCGACGAGCAGTACTTC. Full variable domain (outside the CDR3, taken from reference TRBV5-1 and TRBJ2-7): KAGVTQTPRYLIKTRGQQVTLSCSPISGHRSVSWYQQTPGQGLQFLFEYFSETQRNKGNFPGRFSGRQFSNSRSEMNVSTLELGDSALYLCASSLVIAGVDEQYFGPGTRLTVT.

This clonotype was counted at least ten times. The chain employs TRBV7-6 and TRBJ2-2, with a weak D call TRBD1 (6 bases). The V gene's germline CDR1 is SGHVS and CDR2 FNYEAQ. Deletions cut 1 base from V and 5 bases from J, with 11 bases between. CDR3 length equals 15 residues. The CDR3 DNA reads TGTGCCAGCAGCTTAGGATCCCAGGGGACCGGGGAGCTGTTTTTT. Its protein product is CASSLGSQGTGELFF.

Ten or more counts support this clonotype. J is TRBJ1-1 and V is TRBV7-9; D call uncertain. Germline V gene data show CDR1 as SEHNR and CDR2 as FQNEAQ (reference sequence). The CDR3 contains 13 residues. Trimming stripped 6 bases from V and 2 bases from J, with 10 bases between. This CDR3 is CASSLQFNTEAFF. Written as DNA, the CDR3 is TGTGCCAGCAGTTTGCAGTTCAACACTGAAGCTTTCTTT.

This clonotype was observed at least ten times. The chain has TRBV2 and TRBJ2-7, with D possibly being TRBD1 (6 bases). Trimming removed 6 bases from V and 7 bases from J, with 19 bases in between. Germline loops: CDR1 SNHLY, CDR2 FYNNEI. CDR3 length equals 14 residues. The CDR3 protein is CASSGGQRLGEQYF. Written as DNA, the CDR3 is TGTGCCAGCAGCGGAGGACAGCGACTGGGGGAGCAGTACTTC. Variable domain in full (rest from reference TRBV2 and TRBJ2-7): EPEVTQTPSHQVTQMGQEVILRCVPISNHLYFYWYRQILGQKVEFLVSFYNNEISEKSEIFDDQFSVERPDGSNFTLKIRSTKLEDSAMYFCASSGGQRLGEQYFGPGTRLTVT.

Concerning this clonotype itself: This sequence may be a read error, since a much larger clone differs from it by one base. The chain employs TRBV10-2 and TRBJ2-7; D gene uncertain. There are 14 residues in the CDR3. CDR1 is WSHSY and CDR2 is SAAADI in the germline V gene. V lost 4 bases and J 3 bases, leaving 13 bases between the germline ends. The CDR3: CASSGLRSLYEQYF. DNA for the CDR3: TGCGCCAGCAGTGGGCTGCGCTCCCTCTACGAGCAGTACTTC.

This clonotype was seen ten or more times. The chain joins TRBV5-6 to TRBJ1-2; no definite D call. Trimming removed 4 bases from V and 8 bases from J, with 3 bases in between. The CDR3 consists of 9 residues. The germline V gene has CDR1 SGHDT and CDR2 YYEEEE. The CDR3 sequence: CASSPGYTF. CDR3 DNA: TGTGCCAGCAGCCCCGGCTACACCTTC.

This clonotype came up many times. The J gene is TRBJ1-5, the V gene TRBV12-3 or TRBV12-4; 7 bases match TRBD1. The CDR3 spans 14 residues. V dropped 3 bases and J dropped 6; count of bases not matched to a gene: 5. The CDR3 spells CASSFRGAGQPQHF. CDR3 DNA: TGTGCCAGCAGTTTCAGGGGGGCCGGTCAGCCCCAGCATTTT.

Regarding this clonotype: One end of the junction fails to match germline, which may point to a read error. The V gene is TRBV11-2, the J gene TRBJ2-5; 7 bases match TRBD2. Germline values: CDR1 SGHAT, CDR2 FQNNGV. The CDR3 sequence is 14 residues long. CDR3: CASSLLGPGTISHF. The CDR3 DNA reads TGTGCCAGCAGCTTGTTAGGCCCCGGGACTATCTCCCACTTC.

With regard to this clonotype: Sequence at one end of the junction differs from germline and may be a read error. The rearrangement links TRBV28 to TRBJ2-1; no clear D gene. The CDR3 has 13 amino acids. CDR1 and CDR2 from the germline V gene are MDHEN and SYDVKM. The CDR3 nucleotides read TGTGCCAGCAGGACGAGGAAGGCCTATTATTTTCTCTTC. It specifies CASRTRKAYYFLF.

The sample holds many counts of this clonotype. This sequence joins TRBV5-1 and TRBJ2-7, with TRBD2 matching over 8 bases. The CDR3 contains 14 residues. Germline CDR1 and CDR2: SGHRS and YFSETQ. Trimming at V came to 4 bases and at J to 2 bases, leaving 5 bases not matched to a gene. As DNA, the CDR3 is TGCGCCAGCAGCCCTACTAGCGGAACCTACGAGCAGTACTTC. This translates into CASSPTSGTYEQYF.

Worth noting for this clonotype: This may come from a read error, since a much larger clone is one base off. The genes are TRBV27 and TRBJ2-5; 8 positions agree with TRBD1. The germline CDR1 and CDR2 sequences are MNHEY and SMNVEV (reference sequence). The CDR3 consists of 15 residues. CDR3 protein: CSSSLFDRGRETQYF. The CDR3 DNA reads as TGTTCCAGCAGTTTATTTGACAGGGGTAGGGAGACCCAGTACTTC.